The 29 T cell receptor beta chains below come from one sample, sequenced in a study of blood T cell repertoires in COVID-19. The table came from immunoSEQ multiplex PCR; TCRdb's copy has only in-frame clones and leaves some out. The sample gives some 110,000 clones, roughly 84% of which show up once; 0.65% to 0.9% is in the top ten. The sequencing input was peripheral blood. Receptors were obtained from a woman in her seventies with acute or convalescent COVID-19.

The chain couples TRBV3-1 (or the pseudogene TRBV3-2) to TRBJ1-2, with D maybe TRBD1 (5 bases). CDR3 size: 15 residues. V lost 1 base to trimming and J lost 2 bases, with 11 bases between them. Per germline, CDR1 LGHDT and CDR2 YNNKEL (reference sequence). The CDR3 is CASSQGTSTNYGYTF. CDR3 DNA sequence: TGTGCCAGCAGCCAAGGGACATCGACAAACTATGGCTACACCTTC.

The V gene is TRBV3-1 (or the pseudogene TRBV3-2), the J gene TRBJ2-1, with 9 bases matching TRBD2. The CDR3 is made up of 16 amino acids. V lost 0 bases, J lost 13 bases, and 13 bases stayed unmatched. The germline CDR1 and CDR2 sequences are LGHDT and YNNKEL (reference sequence). CDR3 nucleotide sequence: TGTGCCAGCAGCCAAGATTGGCAGCGGGGGGCCTTGTCCCAGTTCTTC. Protein product: CASSQDWQRGALSQFF.

V usage is TRBV9 and J usage is TRBJ1-1; perhaps TRBD1 as D (5 bases). This CDR3 region has 14 residues. In germline, CDR1 is SGDLS, CDR2 YYNGEE. Between the trimmed V and J ends, which lost 4 bases and 2 bases, there was a span of 12 bases. Here the CDR3 reads CASSLRQSNTEAFF. In DNA form, the CDR3 reads TGTGCCAGCAGCCTAAGACAGAGCAACACTGAAGCTTTCTTT.

This clone was detected a few times. The CDR3 loop is CASSLDGVRGREQFF. The CDR3 DNA is TGTGCCAGCAGCTTAGATGGGGTCAGGGGAAGAGAGCAGTTCTTC. J is TRBJ2-1 and V is TRBV7-9; perhaps TRBD1 as D (6 bases). Trimming shortened V by 1 base and J by 10 bases, and 17 bases separated the two germline ends. The germline gives CDR1 SEHNR, CDR2 FQNEAQ (reference sequence). The CDR3 sequence is 15 residues long. Variable domain in full (rest from reference TRBV7-9 and TRBJ2-1): DTGVSQNPRHKITKRGQNVTFRCDPISEHNRLYWYRQTLGQGPEFLTYFQNEAQLEKSRLLSDRFSAERPKGSFSTLEIQRTEQGDSAMYLCASSLDGVRGREQFFGPGTRLTVL.

This rearrangement joins TRBV11-2 to TRBJ1-2, with a tentative D call TRBD1 (6 bases). The CDR3 covers 15 residues. V lost 3 bases to trimming and J lost 4 bases, with 15 bases between them. Germline lookup yields CDR1 SGHAT and CDR2 FQNNGV. Here the CDR3 DNA reads TGTGCCAGCAGCTTGGACAGTACTAACCCCTATGGCTACACCTTC. Translation: CASSLDSTNPYGYTF.

The chain carries TRBV7-9 and TRBJ2-3; D may be TRBD1 (5 bases). Trimming shortened V by 0 bases and J by 4 bases, and 8 bases separated the two germline ends. This CDR3 comprises 14 residues. Germline assignment: CDR1 SEHNR and CDR2 FQNEAQ (reference sequence). The CDR3 DNA reads TGTGCCAGCAGCTTAGCGGGGCAGCCAGATACGCAGTATTTT. This translates into CASSLAGQPDTQYF.

This clone was recorded once. The chain couples TRBV7-2 to TRBJ1-1; D gene unclear. Trimming stripped 3 bases from V and 11 bases from J, with 16 bases between. The CDR3 spans 13 residues. Per the germline V gene, CDR1 is SGHTA and CDR2 is FQGNSA. Written as DNA, the CDR3 is TGTGCCAGCAGCTTCGAGGTCGCCGGTGACGCTTTCTTT. It yields the protein CASSFEVAGDAFF.

The chain couples TRBV5-1 to TRBJ2-1; 11 nucleotides align to TRBD2. Germline CDR1 is SGHRS and CDR2 is YFSETQ. Unmatched junction bases numbered 6, after V lost 6 bases and J lost 10 bases. The CDR3 contains 13 residues. CDR3 nucleotide sequence: TGCGCCAGCATTCCTACTAGCGGGGGAGAGCAGTTCTTC. This codes for CASIPTSGGEQFF.

The CDR3 DNA is TGCGCCAGCAGCCGAGACGGACTAGCGGGAGCTAGCACAGATACGCAGTATTTT. Amino acids: CASSRDGLAGASTDTQYF. The chain employs TRBV5-1 and TRBJ2-3; 13 bases match TRBD2. The CDR3 runs to 18 residues. V lost 4 bases and J lost 0; bases outside the gene matches: 8. The germline CDR1 and CDR2 sequences are SGHRS and YFSETQ.

Notes on this clone: Other DNA sequences in this specimen translate into the identical CDR3. The CDR3 here is CATSRDITSSGNTIYF. The CDR3 DNA sequence: TGTGCCACCAGCAGAGACATCACGAGCTCTGGAAACACCATATATTTT. This rearrangement joins TRBV15 to TRBJ1-3; D not resolved. CDR1 and CDR2 from the germline V gene are LNHNV and YYDKDF (reference sequence). CDR3 length: 16 amino acids. The V gene lost 0 bases and the J gene lost 0 bases, with 9 bases spanning the gap. The complete variable domain, with remaining parts taken from reference TRBV15 and TRBJ1-3, reads DAMVIQNPRYQVTQFGKPVTLSCSQTLNHNVMYWYQQKSSQAPKLLFHYYDKDFNNEADTPDNFQSRRPNTSFCFLDIRSPGLGDTAMYLCATSRDITSSGNTIYFGEGSWLTVV.

The genes are TRBV6-2 or TRBV6-3 and TRBJ2-3; 7 bases match TRBD2. Germline loops: CDR1 MNHEY, CDR2 SVGEGT. The CDR3 loop spans 18 amino acids. Losses at the gene ends were 4 bases for V and 1 base for J; bases not matched to a gene: 14. CDR3 loop: CASSSRLAVPLGTDTQYF. DNA for the CDR3: TGTGCCAGCAGTTCCCGTCTAGCGGTGCCTCTTGGCACAGATACGCAGTATTTT.

The gene calls are TRBV9 and TRBJ1-6; TRBD1 matches at 8 bases. V lost 0 bases and J lost 8; bases outside the gene matches: 4. The germline V gene has CDR1 SGDLS and CDR2 YYNGEE. This CDR3 comprises 15 residues. The CDR3, as DNA: TGTGCCAGCAGCGTAGCGCAGGGGGCGGATTCACCCCTCCACTTT. This sequence encodes CASSVAQGADSPLHF.

This clone was picked up a small number of times. The CDR3 nucleotides read TGTGCCAGCAGTTACGGGACAGGGGGCGTGAACACTGAAGCTTTCTTT. Its protein product is CASSYGTGGVNTEAFF. The chain is built from TRBV6-5 and TRBJ1-1; 12 nucleotides align to TRBD1. The CDR3 runs 16 residues. CDR1 MNHEY and CDR2 SVGAGI come from the germline V gene. V shed 2 bases and J 0 bases; nucleotides not matched to a gene: 1.

The chain has TRBV7-8 and TRBJ2-7, with D possibly TRBD1 on 5 matching bases. Between the trimmed V and J ends, which lost 8 bases and 2 bases, there was a span of 13 bases. Germline assignment: CDR1 SGHVS and CDR2 FQNEAQ. The CDR3 extends over 13 amino acids. CDR3 amino acids: CASAPDSPYEQYF. In DNA, the CDR3 is TGTGCCAGCGCCCCCGACAGTCCCTACGAGCAGTACTTC.

The chain couples TRBV3-1 (or the pseudogene TRBV3-2) to TRBJ2-7; D not certain. The CDR3 has 15 amino acids. Germline CDR1 and CDR2: LGHDT and YNNKEL (reference sequence). Between the trimmed V and J ends, which lost 1 base and 1 base, there was a span of 11 bases. The CDR3 region has the DNA TGTGCCAGCAGCCAAGGACTCGCCGGGTCCTACGAGCAGTACTTC. Translating it yields CASSQGLAGSYEQYF.

In nucleotides, the CDR3 is TGTGCCAGCAGCAACCCACAGGGCCCAGGTTCTACCGAGCAGTACTTC. This translates into CASSNPQGPGSTEQYF. The gene calls are TRBV21-1 and TRBJ2-7; the table's D call of TRBD1 was not tested on the DNA. TRBV21-1 is a pseudogene. The CDR3 consists of 16 residues.

The chain couples TRBV7-3 to TRBJ1-6, with D unresolved. Germline CDR1 reads SGHTA; CDR2 reads FQGTGA. This CDR3 contains 14 residues. The V gene lost 2 bases and the J gene lost 5 bases, with 7 bases spanning the gap. CDR3 residues: CASSLLGNNSPLHF. In DNA form, the CDR3 reads TGTGCCAGCAGCTTACTGGGCAATAATTCACCCCTCCACTTT. The variable domain in full, completed from reference TRBV7-3 and TRBJ1-6, reads GAGVSQTPSNKVTEKGKYVELRCDPISGHTALYWYRQSLGQGPEFLIYFQGTGAADDSGLPNDRFFAVRPEGSVSTLKIQRTERGDSAVYLCASSLLGNNSPLHFGNGTRLTVT.

The V and J genes are TRBV6-5 and TRBJ1-3; TRBD1 matches 7 bases. The CDR3 runs 15 residues. Germline CDR1 MNHEY, CDR2 SVGAGI. V was pared by 5 bases and J by 3 bases, with 7 bases of the junction left unmatched. CDR3 coding DNA: TGTGCCAGCAGTCTCCGGGGGACAGTTGGAAACACCATATATTTT. It is translated as CASSLRGTVGNTIYF.

The chain couples TRBV12-5 to TRBJ2-2, with D possibly matching TRBD2 (6 bases). V was shortened by 3 bases and J by 2 bases, with 13 bases between the two germline ends. From germline, CDR1 is LGHNT and CDR2 FRNRAP. This CDR3 has 16 amino acids. The CDR3 bases are TGTGCTAGTGGTTTCCTAGCGAGCGGAAACACCGGGGAGCTGTTTTTT. Encoded protein: CASGFLASGNTGELFF.

This clone has a handful of counts. The chain employs TRBV6-1 and TRBJ1-6; no firm D call. The CDR3 totals 15 residues. Trimming took 2 bases from V and 0 from J, leaving 5 bases between them. CDR1 is MNHNS, CDR2 SASEGT, per germline. CDR3 protein: CASSEISSYNSPLHF. The CDR3 DNA is TGTGCCAGCAGTGAAATTAGCTCCTATAATTCACCCCTCCACTTT.

The CDR3 sequence: CSVGSATSPPYEQYF. The CDR3 bases are TGCAGCGTCGGTTCGGCTACTAGTCCCCCATACGAGCAGTACTTC. The chain recombines TRBV29-1 with TRBJ2-7, with D possibly being TRBD2 (5 bases). This CDR3 is 15 amino acids long. The V gene's germline CDR1 is SQVTM and CDR2 ANQGSEA. Deletions cut 6 bases from V and 4 bases from J, with 22 bases between.

The chain links TRBV15 to TRBJ2-7; TRBD2 might be the D (7 bases). Germline CDR1 LNHNV, CDR2 YYDKDF (reference sequence). Trimming took 6 bases from V and 4 from J, leaving 22 bases between them. The CDR3 length is 16 residues. CDR3 nucleotide sequence: TGTGCCACCAGTGGGGGGGGCTTCTTACCTCCTTACGAGCAGTACTTC. Translating it yields CATSGGGFLPPYEQYF.

This clone appeared a single time. This rearrangement joins TRBV25-1 to TRBJ2-5; 12 bases line up with TRBD1. The germline V gene encodes CDR1 MGHDK and CDR2 SYGVNS. The V segment lost 6 bases and the J segment 6 bases; nucleotides outside the gene matches: 8. The CDR3 length is 15 residues. CDR3 residues: CASSPGTGGPKTQYF. The DNA of the CDR3 is TGTGCCAGCAGCCCCGGGACAGGGGGCCCCAAGACCCAGTACTTC.

This clone appeared once. V and J are TRBV2 and TRBJ1-2; 9 nucleotides agree with TRBD1. Losses at the gene ends were 5 bases for V and 8 bases for J; bases not matched to a gene: 9. In germline, CDR1 is SNHLY, CDR2 FYNNEI. This CDR3 is built from 14 residues. The CDR3, as DNA: TGTGCCAGCAGTCCGGGACAGGGTCCCGGAGGCTACACCTTC. Protein sequence: CASSPGQGPGGYTF. Complete variable domain (other parts from reference TRBV2 and TRBJ1-2): EPEVTQTPSHQVTQMGQEVILRCVPISNHLYFYWYRQILGQKVEFLVSFYNNEISEKSEIFDDQFSVERPDGSNFTLKIRSTKLEDSAMYFCASSPGQGPGGYTFGSGTRLTVV.

V usage is TRBV9 and J usage is TRBJ1-1; D uncertain. Germline V CDR1 and CDR2: SGDLS, YYNGEE. V dropped 4 bases and J dropped 11 bases, with 18 bases sitting between them. This CDR3 is 13 amino acids long. This CDR3 reads CASSPEPHAIAFF. CDR3 DNA sequence: TGTGCCAGCAGCCCCGAGCCCCACGCAATCGCTTTCTTT. Supplemented by reference TRBV9 and TRBJ1-1, the full variable domain reads DSGVTQTPKHLITATGQRVTLRCSPRSGDLSVYWYQQSLDQGLQFLIQYYNGEERAKGNILERFSAQQFPDLHSELNLSSLELGDSALYFCASSPEPHAIAFFGQGTRLTVV.

Only a few counts were recorded for this clone. The DNA of the CDR3 is TGTGCCAGCAGGGGGACTTTCTACTACGAGCAGTACTTC. This gives the protein CASRGTFYYEQYF. The chain employs TRBV2 and TRBJ2-7; possible D gene TRBD2, 6 bases. The CDR3 consists of 13 residues. CDR1 and CDR2 from the germline V gene are SNHLY and FYNNEI. Deletions cut 6 bases from V and 3 bases from J, with 12 bases between.

The chain combines TRBV5-4 with TRBJ1-1; D call uncertain. From germline, CDR1 is SGHNT and CDR2 YYREEE (reference sequence). The V end lost 5 bases, the J end lost 3 bases, and 14 bases lay between the germline ends. This CDR3 has 14 amino acids. The CDR3 loop reads CASSSGADYTEAFF. As DNA, the CDR3 is TGTGCCAGCAGTTCTGGCGCGGATTACACTGAAGCTTTCTTT.

The rearrangement joins TRBV5-1 to TRBJ1-4; 10 nucleotides align to TRBD1. The CDR3 loop spans 16 amino acids. J lost 5 bases, V lost 4 bases, and 8 bases had no gene match. CDR1 is SGHRS and CDR2 is YFSETQ in the germline V gene. In nucleotides, the CDR3 is TGCGCCAGCAGCCCCCTGATGGGACAGGGGAATGAAAAACTGTTTTTT. Translated, it gives CASSPLMGQGNEKLFF.

This clone came up many times. V gene TRBV12-5 combines with J gene TRBJ1-5; 7 nucleotides agree with TRBD1. With V trimmed by 6 bases and J by 5 bases, 4 bases remained unmatched. Germline CDR1 LGHNT, CDR2 FRNRAP. The CDR3 has 13 amino acids. CDR3 in amino acids: CASGPQGDQPQHF. DNA of the CDR3: TGTGCTAGTGGGCCGCAGGGGGATCAGCCCCAGCATTTT.